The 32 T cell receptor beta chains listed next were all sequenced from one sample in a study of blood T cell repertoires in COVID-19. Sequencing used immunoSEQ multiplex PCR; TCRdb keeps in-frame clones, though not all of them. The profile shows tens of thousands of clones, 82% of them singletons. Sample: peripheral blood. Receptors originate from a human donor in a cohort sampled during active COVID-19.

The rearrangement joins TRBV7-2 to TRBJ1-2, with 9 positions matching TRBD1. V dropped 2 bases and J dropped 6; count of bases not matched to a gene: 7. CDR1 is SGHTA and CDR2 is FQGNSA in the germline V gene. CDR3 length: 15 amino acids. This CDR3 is CASSLIGTGQHGYTF. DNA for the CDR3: TGTGCCAGCAGCTTAATAGGGACAGGGCAGCATGGCTACACCTTC. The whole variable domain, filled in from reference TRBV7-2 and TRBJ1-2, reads GAGVSQSPSNKVTEKGKDVELRCDPISGHTALYWYRQSLGQGLEFLIYFQGNSAPDKSGLPSDRFSAERTGGSVSTLTIQRTQQEDSAVYLCASSLIGTGQHGYTFGSGTRLTVV.

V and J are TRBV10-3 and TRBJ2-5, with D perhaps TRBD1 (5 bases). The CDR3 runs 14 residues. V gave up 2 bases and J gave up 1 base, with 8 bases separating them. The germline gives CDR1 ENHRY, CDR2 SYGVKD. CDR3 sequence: CAISETGSQETQYF. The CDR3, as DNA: TGTGCCATCAGTGAGACAGGATCCCAAGAGACCCAGTACTTC.

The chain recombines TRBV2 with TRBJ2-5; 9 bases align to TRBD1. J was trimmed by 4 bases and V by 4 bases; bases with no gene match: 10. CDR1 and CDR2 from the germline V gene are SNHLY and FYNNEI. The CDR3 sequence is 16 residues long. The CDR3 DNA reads TGTGCCAGCAGTGGGGGCCGGGACAGGGCGGTAGAGACCCAGTACTTC. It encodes CASSGGRDRAVETQYF.

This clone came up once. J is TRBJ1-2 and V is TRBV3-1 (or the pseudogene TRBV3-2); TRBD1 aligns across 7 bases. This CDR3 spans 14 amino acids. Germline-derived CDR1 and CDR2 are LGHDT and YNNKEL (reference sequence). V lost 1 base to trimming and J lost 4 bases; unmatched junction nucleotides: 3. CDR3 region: CASSQADRSYGYTF. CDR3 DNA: TGTGCCAGCAGCCAAGCGGACAGGAGCTATGGCTACACCTTC.

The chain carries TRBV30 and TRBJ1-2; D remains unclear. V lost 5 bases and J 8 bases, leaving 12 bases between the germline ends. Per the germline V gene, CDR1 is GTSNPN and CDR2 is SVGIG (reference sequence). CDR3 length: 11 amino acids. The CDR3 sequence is CAWARSGGYTF. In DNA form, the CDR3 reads TGTGCCTGGGCTCGATCGGGAGGCTACACCTTC.

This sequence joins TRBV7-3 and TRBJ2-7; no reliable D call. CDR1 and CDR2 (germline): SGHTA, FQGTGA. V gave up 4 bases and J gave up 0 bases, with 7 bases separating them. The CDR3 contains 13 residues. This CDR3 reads CASSSLSSYEQYF. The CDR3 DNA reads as TGTGCCAGCAGCTCATTGAGCTCCTACGAGCAGTACTTC.

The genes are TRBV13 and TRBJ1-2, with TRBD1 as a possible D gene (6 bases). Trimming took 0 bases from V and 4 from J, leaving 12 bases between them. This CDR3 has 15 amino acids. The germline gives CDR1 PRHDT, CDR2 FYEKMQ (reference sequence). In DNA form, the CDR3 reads TGTGCCAGCAGCTTAGGAATGGGGGGGGCCTATGGCTACACCTTC. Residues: CASSLGMGGAYGYTF.

CDR3 residues: CASSSNPGGGYNEQFF. The CDR3 DNA reads as TGTGCCAGCTCGTCAAACCCCGGGGGGGGCTACAATGAGCAGTTCTTC. The chain employs TRBV18 and TRBJ2-1; 8 bases map to TRBD2. J lost 3 bases, V lost 6 bases, and 10 bases had no gene match. There are 16 residues in the CDR3. Germline V CDR1 and CDR2: KGHSH, LQKENI.

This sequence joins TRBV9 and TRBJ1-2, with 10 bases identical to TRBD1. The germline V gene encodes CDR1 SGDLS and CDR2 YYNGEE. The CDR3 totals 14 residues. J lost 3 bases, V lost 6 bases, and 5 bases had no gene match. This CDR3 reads CASTRTGGHYGYTF. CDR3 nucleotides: TGTGCCAGCACCAGGACAGGGGGACACTATGGCTACACCTTC.

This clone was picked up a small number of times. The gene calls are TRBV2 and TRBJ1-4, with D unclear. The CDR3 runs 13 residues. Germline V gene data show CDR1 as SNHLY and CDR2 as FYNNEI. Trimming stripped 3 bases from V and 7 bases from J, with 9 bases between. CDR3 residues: CASSEERLEKLFF. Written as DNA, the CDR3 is TGTGCCAGCAGTGAGGAGAGGCTTGAAAAACTGTTTTTT.

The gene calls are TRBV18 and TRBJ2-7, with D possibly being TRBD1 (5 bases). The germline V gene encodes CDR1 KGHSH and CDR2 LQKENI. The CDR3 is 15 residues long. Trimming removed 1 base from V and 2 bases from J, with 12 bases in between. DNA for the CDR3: TGTGCCAGCTCACCACGAGATCTGGACACCTACGAGCAGTACTTC. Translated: CASSPRDLDTYEQYF.

For the CDR3, the DNA is TGCGCCAGCAGCCAAGCCCGGGATGAGGATTCACCCCTCCACTTT. It yields the protein CASSQARDEDSPLHF. V and J are TRBV4-3 and TRBJ1-6, with no clear D. With 1 base removed from V and 8 bases from J, the gap between germline ends came to 12 bases. Germline loops: CDR1 LGHNA, CDR2 YSLEER. CDR3 length: 15 residues.

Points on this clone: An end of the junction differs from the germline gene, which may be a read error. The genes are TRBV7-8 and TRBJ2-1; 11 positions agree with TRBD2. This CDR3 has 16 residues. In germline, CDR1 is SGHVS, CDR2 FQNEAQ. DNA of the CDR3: TGTGCCAGCAGCTTAGGACCCCTTAGCGGGGGGGACAATAGGCTCTTC. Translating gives CASSLGPLSGGDNRLF. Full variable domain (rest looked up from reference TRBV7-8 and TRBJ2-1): GAGVSQSPRYKVAKRGQDVALRCDPISGHVSLFWYQQALGQGPEFLTYFQNEAQLDKSGLPSDRFFAERPEGSVSTLKIQRTQQEDSAVYLCASSLGPLSGGDNRLFGPGTRLTVL.

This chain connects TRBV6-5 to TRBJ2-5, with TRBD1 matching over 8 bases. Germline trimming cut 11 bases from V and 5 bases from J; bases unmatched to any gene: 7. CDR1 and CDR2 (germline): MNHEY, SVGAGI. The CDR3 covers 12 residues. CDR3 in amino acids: CASQGAGETQYF. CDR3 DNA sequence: TGTGCCTCGCAGGGGGCCGGGGAGACCCAGTACTTC.

CDR3 sequence: CASSYDQGMNTEAFF. CDR3 coding DNA: TGTGCCAGCAGTTACGACCAGGGGATGAACACTGAAGCTTTCTTT. The chain recombines TRBV6-5 with TRBJ1-1; TRBD1 is a possible D gene (6 bases). V shed 2 bases and J shed 0 bases, with 10 bases lying between them. This CDR3 has 15 residues. The germline V gene encodes CDR1 MNHEY and CDR2 SVGAGI.

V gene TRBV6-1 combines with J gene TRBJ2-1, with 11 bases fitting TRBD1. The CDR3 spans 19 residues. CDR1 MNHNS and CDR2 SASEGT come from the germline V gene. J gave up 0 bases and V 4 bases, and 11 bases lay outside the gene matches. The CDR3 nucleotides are TGTGCCAGCAGTGTCTTAGGACAGGGGGCTTCGAGCTCCTACAATGAGCAGTTCTTC. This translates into CASSVLGQGASSSYNEQFF.

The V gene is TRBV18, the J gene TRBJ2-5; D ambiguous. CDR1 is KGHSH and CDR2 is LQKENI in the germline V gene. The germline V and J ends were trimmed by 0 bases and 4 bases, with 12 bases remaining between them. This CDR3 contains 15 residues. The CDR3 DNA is TGTGCCAGCTCACCACCGGCCCGCTCTGGAGAGACCCAGTACTTC. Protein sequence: CASSPPARSGETQYF.

The CDR3 spells CASSADRGNYGYTF. In nucleotides, the CDR3 is TGTGCCAGCAGCGCGGACAGGGGCAACTATGGCTACACCTTC. The chain links TRBV5-5 to TRBJ1-2; 9 positions match TRBD1. Germline loops: CDR1 SGHKS, CDR2 YYEKEE (reference sequence). The length of the CDR3 is 14 residues. V was clipped by 4 bases and J by 2 bases; unmatched bases: 3.

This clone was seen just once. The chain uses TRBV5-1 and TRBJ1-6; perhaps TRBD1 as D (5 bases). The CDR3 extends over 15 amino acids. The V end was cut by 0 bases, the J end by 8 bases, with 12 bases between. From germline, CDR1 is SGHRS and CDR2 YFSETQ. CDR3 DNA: TGCGCCAGCAGCTTGGCGGCAGGGTATGATTCACCCCTCCACTTT. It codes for CASSLAAGYDSPLHF.

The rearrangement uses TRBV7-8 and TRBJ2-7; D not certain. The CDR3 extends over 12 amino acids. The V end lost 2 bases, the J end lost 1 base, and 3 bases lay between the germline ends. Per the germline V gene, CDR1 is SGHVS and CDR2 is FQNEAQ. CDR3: CASSLPSYEQYF. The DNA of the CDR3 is TGTGCCAGCAGCTTACCATCCTACGAGCAGTACTTC.

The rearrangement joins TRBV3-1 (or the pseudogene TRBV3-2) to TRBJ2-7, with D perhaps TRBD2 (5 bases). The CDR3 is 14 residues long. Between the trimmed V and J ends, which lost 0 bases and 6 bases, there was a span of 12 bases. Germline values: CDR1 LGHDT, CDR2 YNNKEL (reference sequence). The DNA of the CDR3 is TGTGCCAGCAGCCAAGATTGGAGGTATGCCGAGCAGTACTTC. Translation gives CASSQDWRYAEQYF.

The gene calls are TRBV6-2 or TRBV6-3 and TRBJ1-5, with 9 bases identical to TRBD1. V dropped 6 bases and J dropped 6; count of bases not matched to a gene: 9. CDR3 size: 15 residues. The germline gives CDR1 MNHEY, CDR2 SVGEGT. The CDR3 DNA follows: TGTGCCAGCAGCGAAACAGGGGGCGGAGGTCAGCCCCAGCATTTT. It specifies CASSETGGGGQPQHF.

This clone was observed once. As DNA, the CDR3 is TGTGCCAGCAGCCCCGGACAGGGCAGTCAGCCCCAGCATTTT. This translates into CASSPGQGSQPQHF. V gene TRBV7-2 combines with J gene TRBJ1-5; TRBD1 matches 8 bases. This CDR3 region has 14 residues. Germline V gene lookup returns CDR1 SGHTA and CDR2 FQGNSA. The V and J ends lost 5 bases and 6 bases, in that order; junction bases with no gene match: 6.

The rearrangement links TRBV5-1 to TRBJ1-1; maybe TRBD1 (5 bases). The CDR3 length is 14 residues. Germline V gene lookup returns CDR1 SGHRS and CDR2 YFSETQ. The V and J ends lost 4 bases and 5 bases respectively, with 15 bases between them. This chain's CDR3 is CASSGGTQETEAFF. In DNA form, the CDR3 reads TGCGCCAGCAGCGGCGGGACCCAGGAGACTGAAGCTTTCTTT.

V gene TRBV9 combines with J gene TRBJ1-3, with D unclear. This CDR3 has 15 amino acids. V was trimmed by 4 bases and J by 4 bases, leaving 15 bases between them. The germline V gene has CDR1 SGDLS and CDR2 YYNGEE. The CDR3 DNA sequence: TGTGCCAGCAGCAAACGAGGGAGCAGAGGAAACACCATATATTTT. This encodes CASSKRGSRGNTIYF.

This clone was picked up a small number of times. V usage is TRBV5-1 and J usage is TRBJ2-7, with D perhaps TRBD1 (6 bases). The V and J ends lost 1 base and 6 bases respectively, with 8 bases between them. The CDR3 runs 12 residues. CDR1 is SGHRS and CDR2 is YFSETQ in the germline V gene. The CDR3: CASSLQGGEQYF. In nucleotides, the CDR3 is TGCGCCAGCAGCTTGCAAGGGGGCGAGCAGTACTTC.

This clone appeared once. The CDR3 DNA sequence: TGTGCCTGGAGTCCTCGACAGGTTCTAGGCGACACTGAAGCTTTCTTT. Translated, it gives CAWSPRQVLGDTEAFF. The chain is built from TRBV30 and TRBJ1-1, with a weak D call TRBD1 (6 bases). The CDR3 has 16 amino acids. CDR1 GTSNPN and CDR2 SVGIG come from the germline V gene (reference sequence). V was shortened by 2 bases and J by 3 bases, with 19 bases between the two germline ends.

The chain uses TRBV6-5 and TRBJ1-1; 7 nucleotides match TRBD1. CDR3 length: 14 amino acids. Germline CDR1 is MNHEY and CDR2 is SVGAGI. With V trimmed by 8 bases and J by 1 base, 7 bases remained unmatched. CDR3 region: CASVPRGRNTEAFF. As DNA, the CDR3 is TGTGCCAGCGTACCCAGGGGGAGGAACACTGAAGCTTTCTTT.

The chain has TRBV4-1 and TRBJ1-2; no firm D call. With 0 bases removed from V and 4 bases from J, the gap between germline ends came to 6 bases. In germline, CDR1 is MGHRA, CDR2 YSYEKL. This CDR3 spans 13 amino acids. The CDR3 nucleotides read TGCGCCAGCAGCCAAGATACAGTCTATGGCTACACCTTC. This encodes CASSQDTVYGYTF.

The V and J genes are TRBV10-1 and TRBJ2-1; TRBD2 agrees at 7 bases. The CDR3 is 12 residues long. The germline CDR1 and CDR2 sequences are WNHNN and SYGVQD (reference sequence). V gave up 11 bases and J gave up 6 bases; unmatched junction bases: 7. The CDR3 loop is CAFRDYCNEQFF. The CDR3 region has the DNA TGCGCCTTCCGGGACTACTGCAATGAGCAGTTCTTC.

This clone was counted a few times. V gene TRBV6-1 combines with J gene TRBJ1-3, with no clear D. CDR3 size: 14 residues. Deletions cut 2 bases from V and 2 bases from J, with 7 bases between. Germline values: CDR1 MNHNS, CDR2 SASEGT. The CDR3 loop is CASSERETGNTIYF. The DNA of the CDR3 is TGTGCCAGCAGTGAACGGGAAACTGGAAACACCATATATTTT.

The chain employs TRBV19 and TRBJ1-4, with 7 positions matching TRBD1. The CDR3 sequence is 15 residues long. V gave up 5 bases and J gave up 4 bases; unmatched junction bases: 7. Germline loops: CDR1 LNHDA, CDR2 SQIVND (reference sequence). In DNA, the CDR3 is TGTGCCAGTAGTGTCGGGACAGCCGATAATGAAAAACTGTTTTTT. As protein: CASSVGTADNEKLFF.